These T cell receptor beta chains were read from a single sample in a study of T cells in Graves' hyperthyroidism and ophthalmopathy. TCRdb called the multiplex PCR reads again in MiXCR, with one record for every CDR3 protein. The data contain over 300,000 distinct CDR3 sequences, approximately 15% of them singletons. The specimen was blood. Receptor source: a woman aged 55-70 years with Graves' hyperthyroidism. The CDR3 runs from the conserved cysteine through the conserved F or W. Fields, in order: V gene, clone size, J gene, D gene, CDR3 protein, CDR3 DNA. D genes are given only for firm matches. Not all rows give a size; the values are once, few, many and, for expanded clones, a class.

V: TRBV6-1; size: many; J: TRBJ2-5; D: TRBD2; CDR3: CASSTLGLAEYQETQYF; DNA: TGTGCCAGCAGTACCCTGGGACTAGCGGAGTACCAAGAGACCCAGTACTTC
V: TRBV5-1; size: many; J: TRBJ1-3; D: NA; CDR3: CASSLGQRNTIYF; DNA: TGCGCCAGCAGCTTAGGACAGCGAAACACCATATATTTT
V: TRBV2; size: NA; J: TRBJ2-3; D: TRBD2; CDR3: CASRPGLAGGSTDTQYF; DNA: TGTGCCAGCAGGCCGGGACTAGCGGGAGGTAGCACAGATACGCAGTATTTT
V: TRBV7-9; size: NA; J: TRBJ1-5; D: NA; CDR3: CASSSRGGLDQPQHF; DNA: TGTGCCAGCAGCTCCCGGGGGGGCTTGGATCAGCCCCAGCATTTT
V: TRBV5-1; size: many; J: TRBJ1-2; D: TRBD1; CDR3: CASSTGQYYGYTF; DNA: TGCGCCAGCAGCACGGGACAGTACTATGGCTACACCTTC
V: TRBV13; size: many; J: TRBJ2-7; D: TRBD2; CDR3: CASSNGLAVAWEGSYEQYF; DNA: TGTGCCAGCAGCAACGGACTAGCGGTCGCGTGGGAAGGGTCCTACGAGCAGTACTTC
V: TRBV24-1; size: few; J: TRBJ2-7; D: NA; CDR3: CATGLGYEQYF; DNA: TGTGCCACCGGTCTGGGCTACGAGCAGTACTTC
V: TRBV27; size: many; J: TRBJ2-7; D: TRBD2; CDR3: CASSFLAGGPEQYF; DNA: TGTGCCAGCAGTTTTCTAGCGGGAGGTCCCGAGCAGTACTTC
V: TRBV11-2; size: NA; J: TRBJ2-1; D: NA; CDR3: CASSSTRDTHNEQFF; DNA: TGTGCCAGCAGCTCTACACGGGACACCCACAATGAGCAGTTCTTC
V: TRBV2; size: many; J: TRBJ2-5; D: NA; CDR3: CASSDGGPMETQYF; DNA: TGTGCCAGCAGTGACGGCGGTCCGATGGAGACCCAGTACTTC
V: TRBV5-1; size: few; J: TRBJ2-6; D: NA; CDR3: CASGSTVSGANVLTF; DNA: TGCGCCAGCGGCTCCACAGTCTCTGGGGCCAACGTCCTGACTTTC
V: TRBV28; size: many; J: TRBJ2-7; D: NA; CDR3: CASLTLANEQYF; DNA: TGTGCCAGCCTAACGCTGGCGAACGAGCAGTACTTC
V: TRBV12-3/TRBV12-4; size: many; J: TRBJ1-5; D: NA; CDR3: CASSLGLGAVAQHF; DNA: TGTGCCAGCAGTTTGGGTCTCGGGGCAGTGGCCCAGCATTTT
V: TRBV6-2/TRBV6-3; size: few; J: TRBJ1-1; D: NA; CDR3: CASSYYAFGNTEAFF; DNA: TGTGCCAGCAGTTACTATGCTTTCGGGAACACTGAAGCTTTCTTT
V: TRBV2; size: many; J: TRBJ1-2; D: NA; CDR3: CASSDRLFHGYTF; DNA: TGTGCCAGCAGCGACAGACTCTTCCATGGCTACACCTTC
V: TRBV7-3; size: many; J: TRBJ1-1; D: NA; CDR3: CASSQGTRDTEAFF; DNA: TGTGCCAGCAGCCAGGGGACTCGGGACACTGAAGCTTTCTTT
V: TRBV7-9; size: many; J: TRBJ2-2; D: NA; CDR3: CASSFVGEGTGELFF; DNA: TGTGCCAGCAGCTTCGTAGGGGAAGGCACCGGGGAGCTGTTTTTT
V: TRBV29-1; size: few; J: TRBJ1-2; D: NA; CDR3: CSVDSLGAYGYTF; DNA: TGCAGCGTTGACTCCTTAGGTGCCTATGGCTACACCTTC
V: TRBV27; size: NA; J: TRBJ1-3; D: TRBD1; CDR3: CASSSGTGTSGNTIYF; DNA: TGTGCCAGCAGTTCGGGGACAGGGACCTCTGGAAACACCATATATTTT
V: TRBV4-1; size: NA; J: TRBJ1-1; D: NA; CDR3: CASSSIGLGRLNTEAFF; DNA: TGCGCCAGCAGCTCTATTGGTTTGGGACGGTTGAACACTGAAGCTTTCTTT
V: TRBV11-2; size: NA; J: TRBJ2-1; D: TRBD2; CDR3: CASSRVLAGGPEQFF; DNA: TGTGCCAGCAGCCGCGTACTAGCGGGAGGCCCTGAGCAGTTCTTC
V: TRBV6-1; size: NA; J: TRBJ2-3; D: TRBD2; CDR3: CASSRGLAGPKDTQYF; DNA: TGTGCCAGCAGCCGGGGACTAGCGGGACCCAAAGATACGCAGTATTTT
V: TRBV12-3/TRBV12-4; size: once; J: TRBJ2-1; D: NA; CDR3: CASSPDRTRGTQFF; DNA: TGTGCCAGCAGCCCCGATAGGACTCGCGGGACCCAGTTCTTC
V: TRBV6-1; size: NA; J: TRBJ1-3; D: NA; CDR3: CASSPGGASGNTIYF; DNA: TGTGCCAGCAGTCCGGGGGGCGCGTCTGGAAACACCATATATTTT
V: TRBV7-9; size: NA; J: TRBJ2-7; D: NA; CDR3: CASSLREGGRYEQYF; DNA: TGTGCCAGCAGCTTAAGGGAAGGGGGGCGCTACGAGCAGTACTTC
V: TRBV12-3/TRBV12-4; size: many; J: TRBJ2-1; D: NA; CDR3: CASSPGLGTEQFF; DNA: TGTGCCAGCAGTCCCGGGCTAGGGACTGAGCAGTTCTTC
V: TRBV27; size: many; J: TRBJ2-5; D: TRBD2; CDR3: CASSPWVQRASGRVGETQYF; DNA: TGTGCCAGCAGCCCATGGGTTCAGAGGGCTAGCGGGAGGGTCGGGGAGACCCAGTACTTC
V: TRBV7-2; size: many; J: TRBJ2-1; D: NA; CDR3: CASSSFGSYNEQFF; DNA: TGTGCCAGCAGCTCCTTTGGCTCCTACAATGAGCAGTTCTTC
V: TRBV11-3; size: few; J: TRBJ2-2; D: NA; CDR3: CASSSRTGGELFF; DNA: TGTGCCAGCAGCTCCAGGACCGGCGGGGAGCTGTTTTTT
V: TRBV5-8; size: many; J: TRBJ2-1; D: NA; CDR3: CASSFRGSDEQFF; DNA: TGTGCCAGCAGCTTTCGGGGGAGCGATGAGCAGTTCTTC
V: TRBV7-7; size: many; J: TRBJ2-1; D: NA; CDR3: CASSLGTRDEQFF; DNA: TGTGCTAGCAGCTTAGGGACCCGGGATGAGCAGTTCTTC
V: TRBV29-1; size: few; J: TRBJ2-7; D: TRBD2; CDR3: CSVEGGRAVQYF; DNA: TGCAGCGTTGAGGGCGGGAGGGCGGTGCAGTACTTC
V: TRBV15; size: many; J: TRBJ2-1; D: TRBD2; CDR3: CATSRDRTSGGNEQFF; DNA: TGTGCCACCAGCAGAGATCGGACTAGCGGGGGCAATGAGCAGTTCTTC
V: TRBV7-8; size: once; J: TRBJ2-7; D: NA; CDR3: CASSYTGTLYEQYF; DNA: TGTGCCAGCAGCTATACCGGGACCCTCTACGAGCAGTACTTC
V: TRBV28; size: NA; J: TRBJ1-5; D: TRBD1; CDR3: CASSQGTGKGAQPQHF; DNA: TGTGCCAGCAGCCAGGGGACAGGGAAGGGGGCTCAGCCCCAGCATTTT
V: TRBV2; size: many; J: TRBJ2-7; D: TRBD1; CDR3: CASTLRGGAAYEQYF; DNA: TGTGCCAGCACTTTACGAGGGGGCGCCGCCTACGAGCAGTACTTC
V: TRBV14; size: once; J: TRBJ1-2; D: NA; CDR3: CASSRDANRYGYTF; DNA: TGTGCCAGCAGCCGGGACGCGAACCGGTATGGCTACACCTTC
V: TRBV5-1; size: few; J: TRBJ2-7; D: NA; CDR3: CASSFSGTPPVEQYF; DNA: TGCGCCAGCAGCTTCTCCGGGACGCCTCCTGTCGAGCAGTACTTC
V: TRBV11-3; size: many; J: TRBJ2-1; D: TRBD2; CDR3: CASSFWTSGSRNEQFF; DNA: TGTGCCAGCAGCTTTTGGACTAGCGGGAGTAGGAATGAGCAGTTCTTC
V: TRBV5-1; size: NA; J: TRBJ2-2; D: TRBD1; CDR3: CASSEGQGANTGELFF; DNA: TGCGCCAGCAGCGAAGGACAGGGAGCGAACACCGGGGAGCTGTTTTTT
V: TRBV12-3/TRBV12-4; size: many; J: TRBJ2-7; D: TRBD2; CDR3: CASSFSGGRAYEQYF; DNA: TGTGCCAGCAGTTTTTCCGGCGGGAGAGCCTACGAGCAGTACTTC
V: TRBV10-3; size: many; J: TRBJ2-5; D: TRBD1; CDR3: CAIRPQGARETQYF; DNA: TGTGCCATTAGACCACAGGGGGCGCGAGAGACCCAGTACTTC
V: TRBV12-3/TRBV12-4; size: NA; J: TRBJ2-5; D: NA; CDR3: CASSFNHLQETQYF; DNA: TGTGCCAGCAGTTTCAATCATTTACAAGAGACCCAGTACTTC
V: TRBV6-1; size: many; J: TRBJ2-3; D: NA; CDR3: CASTYAMGPDTQYF; DNA: TGTGCCAGCACCTACGCAATGGGGCCAGATACGCAGTATTTT
V: TRBV30; size: few; J: TRBJ1-5; D: TRBD1; CDR3: CAWSATDRRNQPQHF; DNA: TGTGCCTGGAGTGCAACGGACAGGCGGAATCAGCCCCAGCATTTT
V: TRBV14; size: NA; J: TRBJ2-2; D: NA; CDR3: CASSHVLAVTGELFF; DNA: TGTGCCAGCAGCCACGTCCTAGCCGTGACCGGGGAGCTGTTTTTT
V: TRBV7-3; size: NA; J: TRBJ2-2; D: NA; CDR3: CASSFYRNTGELFF; DNA: TGTGCCAGCAGCTTTTACCGGAACACCGGGGAGCTGTTTTTT
V: TRBV10-2; size: NA; J: TRBJ2-5; D: TRBD2; CDR3: CASSARGGETQYF; DNA: TGCGCCAGCAGTGCCCGGGGGGGAGAGACCCAGTACTTC
V: TRBV5-1; size: many; J: TRBJ2-3; D: TRBD1; CDR3: CASSPGQAADTQYF; DNA: TGCGCCAGCAGCCCGGGACAGGCTGCAGATACGCAGTATTTT